A selection of T cell receptor beta chains follows, all from one sample in a study of T cell changes during pregnancy in multiple sclerosis. Method: immunoSEQ multiplex PCR; TCRdb's copy keeps in-frame clones and lacks some. The table records 60,000 to 85,000 clones, 75% to 95% of them present only once. The specimen comprised peripheral blood, sampled in the first trimester of pregnancy. The receptors stem from a female donor with multiple sclerosis, enrolled in a pregnancy study. CDR3s leave out the opening cysteine and the closing phenylalanine or tryptophan. The D gene is left open where the match is weak.

d_call: TRBD1; v_call: TRBV7-2; j_call: TRBJ2-5; cdr3_aa: ASSGGTGWRETQY
d_call: -; v_call: TRBV15; j_call: TRBJ1-1; cdr3_aa: ATSRDRQGSEAF
d_call: TRBD1; v_call: TRBV19; j_call: TRBJ2-1; cdr3_aa: ASSTGQNSYNEQF
d_call: -; v_call: TRBV28; j_call: TRBJ2-2; cdr3_aa: ASSLWQGNTGELF
d_call: -; v_call: TRBV13; j_call: TRBJ1-1; cdr3_aa: ASSLLGGSPEAF
d_call: TRBD2; v_call: TRBV19; j_call: TRBJ2-7; cdr3_aa: ARERASGWVEQY
d_call: TRBD2; v_call: TRBV7-2; j_call: TRBJ2-7; cdr3_aa: ASSLDSGGVTYEQY
d_call: -; v_call: TRBV7-2; j_call: TRBJ2-1; cdr3_aa: ASSYRDIYNEQF
d_call: TRBD2; v_call: TRBV11-2; j_call: TRBJ2-2; cdr3_aa: ASNSGGAESGELF
d_call: -; v_call: TRBV10-3; j_call: TRBJ1-2; cdr3_aa: AISESRGRANYGYT
d_call: TRBD1; v_call: TRBV19; j_call: TRBJ2-7; cdr3_aa: ASSRDRGEQY
d_call: TRBD1; v_call: TRBV5-6; j_call: TRBJ1-1; cdr3_aa: ASRFSDRLNTEAF
d_call: TRBD1; v_call: TRBV9; j_call: TRBJ2-2; cdr3_aa: ASSVLRDSYTGELF
d_call: -; v_call: TRBV6-5; j_call: TRBJ2-1; cdr3_aa: ASSPGPLGNEQF
d_call: -; v_call: TRBV9; j_call: TRBJ2-1; cdr3_aa: ASSASGVDEQF
d_call: TRBD1; v_call: TRBV5-1; j_call: TRBJ1-1; cdr3_aa: ASSSGQGWTEAF
d_call: TRBD1; v_call: TRBV5-6; j_call: TRBJ2-7; cdr3_aa: ASSFGGITGTGPYEQY
d_call: TRBD1; v_call: TRBV2; j_call: TRBJ2-1; cdr3_aa: ASRDRGNNEQF
d_call: TRBD2; v_call: TRBV11-1; j_call: TRBJ2-3; cdr3_aa: ASSHELAGATDTQY
d_call: TRBD1; v_call: TRBV10-3; j_call: TRBJ1-5; cdr3_aa: AISPGQVAQPQH
d_call: -; v_call: TRBV7-9; j_call: TRBJ1-2; cdr3_aa: ASSLAGALGYT
d_call: -; v_call: TRBV7-2; j_call: TRBJ2-2; cdr3_aa: ASSPRGSVATGELF
d_call: -; v_call: TRBV19; j_call: TRBJ1-1; cdr3_aa: ASSIAVNTEAF
d_call: TRBD2; v_call: TRBV9; j_call: TRBJ2-2; cdr3_aa: ASSVLAEAGTGELF
d_call: TRBD1; v_call: TRBV30; j_call: TRBJ1-2; cdr3_aa: AWRVGTGGDYT
d_call: -; v_call: TRBV4-2; j_call: TRBJ1-1; cdr3_aa: ASSQAGGRDEAF
d_call: -; v_call: TRBV5-4; j_call: TRBJ1-1; cdr3_aa: ASSPGFRDTEAF
d_call: TRBD1; v_call: TRBV27; j_call: TRBJ1-1; cdr3_aa: ASRAKTGKNTEAF
d_call: -; v_call: TRBV11-2; j_call: TRBJ2-5; cdr3_aa: ASSLAGFSQETQY
d_call: TRBD1; v_call: TRBV10-3; j_call: TRBJ2-2; cdr3_aa: AISVRRTGGAATNTGELF
d_call: TRBD1; v_call: TRBV5-5; j_call: TRBJ1-5; cdr3_aa: ASSDRGSNQPQH
d_call: -; v_call: TRBV7-6; j_call: TRBJ2-2; cdr3_aa: ASSLAGQGGTGELF
d_call: -; v_call: TRBV5-1; j_call: TRBJ1-1; cdr3_aa: ASTPLTANTEAF
d_call: -; v_call: TRBV29-1; j_call: TRBJ1-1; cdr3_aa: SVAVGMNTEAF
d_call: -; v_call: TRBV15; j_call: TRBJ1-5; cdr3_aa: ATSRGGTSGNQPQH
d_call: TRBD1; v_call: TRBV7-8; j_call: TRBJ2-7; cdr3_aa: ASSSGGIYEQY
d_call: TRBD2; v_call: TRBV7-6; j_call: TRBJ2-7; cdr3_aa: ASSPTSGGALSYEQY
d_call: -; v_call: TRBV28; j_call: TRBJ1-2; cdr3_aa: ASSGGVNFYGYT